Listed here is a single T cell receptor beta chain. This record belongs to a study of blood T cell repertoires in COVID-19. Repertoires were generated with immunoSEQ multiplex PCR, while TCRdb's copy carries only in-frame clones and drops some. This table holds some 160,000 clones, more than 70% found once. The CDR3 has 15 amino acids. V was shortened by 2 bases and J by 3 bases, with 11 bases between the two germline ends. Germline assignment: CDR1 SGHAT and CDR2 FQNNGV. The chain carries TRBV11-2 and TRBJ1-5; weak D call: TRBD1 (6 bases). The sequencing input was peripheral blood. This TCR was sampled from a man aged 60-69 years with acute or convalescent COVID-19. The CDR3 DNA reads as TGTGCCAGCAGCTTACTGACAGGCGCCAATCAGCCCCAGCATTTT. Translation: CASSLLTGANQPQHF. Variable domain in full (rest from reference TRBV11-2 and TRBJ1-5): EAGVAQSPRYKIIEKRQSVAFWCNPISGHATLYWYQQILGQGPKLLIQFQNNGVVDDSQLPKDRFSAERLKGVDSTLKIQPAKLEDSAVYLCASSLLTGANQPQHFGDGTRLSIL.